This record looks at one T cell receptor (beta chain) sequence and its context. Its antigen is not yet known. Per-nucleotide qualities are absent, and no much larger clonotype sits a single base away. Spanning cysteine to phenylalanine, the CDR3 consists of 14 amino acids. Only the CDR3 portion is preserved as DNA: 42 bases, with reading frame beginning at the first base. CDR1 and CDR2 are read off the germline V gene as MDHEN and SYDVKM. V loses 6 bases of germline sequence and J loses 2 bases, and the interval between the two ends is 13 bases. The source of the sample is a study of OX40 agonist ivuxolimab in advanced cancers. Notes on the research overall: The costimulatory receptor OX40 (CD134) was targeted by ivuxolimab, a fully human IgG2 agonistic monoclonal antibody. Intravenous ivuxolimab was administered to patients every 2 weeks at six dose levels: 0.01, 0.1, 0.3, 1.5, 3 and 10 mg/kg. Of the approximately 54 patients in dose escalation, 19 had hepatocellular carcinoma, about 15 had melanoma, 9 had renal cell carcinoma and 9 had head and neck cancer. In the dose-escalation cohort, more than 80% of patients were male, and the mean age was 60 years with a range of roughly 20 to 80. Patients were allowed to have had prior anti-PD-1, anti-PD-L1 or anti-CTLA-4 therapy, and more than 35% of the dose-escalation patients had been treated with checkpoint inhibitors. Three dose-escalation patients achieved partial responses, one with hepatocellular carcinoma and two with cutaneous melanoma. Peripheral TCRbeta sequencing was intended to test whether TCR sequence diversity was altered and clonal T-cell expansion was caused by ivuxolimab. The paper reports the monotherapy dose-escalation portion (N of about 51 patients) of the phase I ivuxolimab trial.

To sequence the TCRbeta CDR3 region, genomic DNA was isolated from the sorted cells. The immunoSEQ Assay was used for sequencing of TCRbeta CDR3 regions. Sourced from immuneACCESS, this table was stored by TCRdb with only in-frame sequences that have V and J called. A share of the clones is absent; for the studies checked, an unresolved V gene accounts for under half, and the remainder has no known explanation. A total of 60,000 to 100,000 clones appear in this sample, about nine tenths of them only once. The ten top clones hold just under 0.25% of the sample. Patients with a history of autoimmune disease or receiving systemic immunosuppression were excluded from the trial. Peripheral blood for TCR sequencing was collected from all dose cohorts at baseline, on cycle 4 day 1, and on cycle 7 day 1. Samples were obtained from an open-label, multicenter, first-in-human phase I dose-escalation trial of ivuxolimab. Adults with locally advanced or metastatic melanoma, renal cell, hepatocellular, or head and neck squamous cell carcinoma were enrolled in the trial. Before TCR sequencing, CD4+ T cells and CD8+ T cells were sorted from peripheral blood as separate populations.

General study outcomes and caveats: Low levels of normalized T-cell clonal expansion were also seen in some patients who did not respond. At doses of 0.1 to 3.0 mg/kg, clonal expansion of both CD4+ and CD8+ blood T cells was observed from baseline to week 6. After ivuxolimab, expanded clones were on average more numerous among CD8+ T cells than among CD4+ T cells. In the 0.1-3.0 mg/kg groups, partial responders were among the patients with the lowest normalized peripheral clonal expansion, particularly in CD8+ T cells. The antigen specificity of the peripheral T cells that underwent clonal expansion was not determined.

The source was CD4+ or CD8+ T cells sorted from blood, collected in a trial of the OX40 agonist ivuxolimab. The chain uses TRBV28 and TRBJ1-1; the D region possibly corresponds to TRBD1 (5 bases align). This clonotype originated in an adult with an advanced solid tumor such as melanoma, head and neck, liver or kidney cancer. The sequence in DNA is TGTGCCAGCAGAACCGACAGCTCAAACACTGAAGCTTTCTTT. Its protein product is CASRTDSSNTEAFF.